This T cell receptor (beta chain) was documented in a study of Graves' ophthalmopathy and Graves' hyperthyroidism. Study conclusions and caveats: In separating ophthalmopathy from stable hyperthyroidism, a 13-signature model achieved nearly 90% sensitivity and nearly 84% specificity.

In its sample, this clonotype was seen many times. Its matching antigen is unknown. TCR beta CDR3 amplification used RNA transcripts. An initial RT-PCR round employing HTBI primers preceded a second-round multiplex PCR. In TCRdb, the multiplex PCR reads were re-called with MiXCR into one record per CDR3 protein. Among around 670,000 distinct CDR3 sequences listed, 40% were seen once. The sample comprised peripheral blood. The TCR sequence derives from an adult man with Graves' ophthalmopathy.

CDR3 protein: CAIYGEQNYGYTF. The CDR3 bases are TGTGCCATCTATGGGGAACAGAACTATGGCTACACCTTC. This chain connects TRBV10-3 to TRBJ1-2, with unresolved D. Germline V gene data show CDR1 as ENHRY and CDR2 as SYGVKD. This CDR3 spans 13 amino acids. V lost 8 bases to trimming and J lost 2 bases, with 12 bases between them.